This is a list of T cell receptor beta chains from one sample in a study of cytomegalovirus exposure and HLA in healthy donors. TCRdb's table, derived via immunoSEQ multiplex PCR, lists solely in-frame clones and lacks some. The table records some 200,000 clones, around 64% of them present only once. Material for sequencing was PBMCs. These receptors all come from a man between 35 and 55 years old in good health and CMV-seropositive. CDR3s include the opening cysteine and the closing phenylalanine or tryptophan. D genes are given only for firm matches. Size values are once, few and many counts, or a class for expanded clones, and some rows have none.

CDR3 length	D gene	V gene	J gene	clone size	CDR3 protein	CDR3 DNA
16	TRBD1	TRBV7-9	TRBJ2-2	few	CASSFWDRAGAGELFF	TGTGCCAGCAGCTTCTGGGACAGGGCCGGGGCCGGGGAGCTGTTTTTT
17	.	TRBV4-3	TRBJ2-7	.	CASSQGVSQGSGYEQYF	TGCGCCAGCAGCCAAGGGGTTTCACAGGGCAGTGGCTACGAGCAGTACTTC
13	.	TRBV29-1	TRBJ1-5	.	CSVGPGGNQPQHF	TGCAGCGTTGGACCAGGGGGCAATCAGCCCCAGCATTTT
14	.	TRBV5-1	TRBJ2-6	.	CASKESSGANVLTF	TGCGCCAGCAAGGAGTCGTCTGGGGCCAACGTCCTGACTTTC
14	.	TRBV19	TRBJ1-1	.	CASSIQGSVAEAFF	TGTGCCAGTAGTATTCAGGGGAGTGTCGCTGAAGCTTTCTTT
15	.	TRBV7-9	TRBJ1-2	.	CASSLVTDGGYGYTF	TGTGCCAGCAGCTTAGTTACGGATGGCGGCTATGGCTACACCTTC
13	.	TRBV6-1	TRBJ2-7	.	CASTPGTIYEQYF	TGTGCCAGCACCCCCGGGACAATCTACGAGCAGTACTTC
15	.	TRBV5-1	TRBJ1-3	.	CASSSLGSSGNTIYF	TGCGCCAGCAGCAGCTTGGGGAGCTCTGGAAACACCATATATTTT
14	TRBD1	TRBV5-6	TRBJ1-3	once	CASSRMGQGNTIYF	TGTGCCAGCAGCAGAATGGGACAGGGAAACACCATATATTTT
15	.	TRBV7-2	TRBJ2-7	.	CASSSRDRATYEQYF	TGTGCCAGCAGCTCCCGGGATAGGGCCACCTACGAGCAGTACTTC
14	TRBD1	TRBV6-1	TRBJ1-1	.	CASSKQGANTEAFF	TGTGCCAGCAGTAAACAGGGGGCGAACACTGAAGCTTTCTTT
15	.	TRBV5-1	TRBJ2-2	.	CASSSPPRGTGELFF	TGCGCCAGCAGCTCTCCCCCCAGGGGCACCGGGGAGCTGTTTTTT
15	TRBD2	TRBV19	TRBJ2-1	.	CASSIVSGGLNEQFF	TGTGCCAGTAGTATAGTAAGCGGGGGTCTCAATGAGCAGTTCTTC
17	TRBD2	TRBV7-3	TRBJ2-1	.	CASSPAALAGGPGEQFF	TGTGCCAGCAGCCCGGCAGCCCTAGCGGGGGGGCCGGGTGAGCAGTTCTTC
17	TRBD1	TRBV19	TRBJ1-2	.	CASTQGGQEPGGYGYTF	TGTGCCAGTACCCAGGGGGGACAGGAGCCTGGAGGCTATGGCTACACCTTC
15	TRBD1	TRBV7-8	TRBJ2-1	.	CASSLGTGGWNEQFF	TGTGCCAGCAGCTTAGGGACAGGGGGATGGAATGAGCAGTTCTTC
15	.	TRBV5-4	TRBJ1-6	.	CASSFGRNYNSPLHF	TGTGCCAGCAGCTTTGGCAGAAACTATAATTCACCCCTCCACTTT
14	.	TRBV15	TRBJ1-5	.	CATSRVQGSQPQHF	TGTGCCACCAGCAGAGTGCAGGGCTCTCAGCCCCAGCATTTT
15	.	TRBV11-1	TRBJ2-6	few	CASSSRREGANVLTF	TGTGCCAGCAGCTCGCGGAGGGAGGGGGCCAACGTCCTGACTTTC
14	TRBD1	TRBV19	TRBJ1-3	.	CASTTGVAPYTIYF	TGTGCCAGTACTACAGGGGTTGCGCCCTACACCATATATTTT
15	TRBD2	TRBV19	TRBJ2-7	.	CASSIVSGGSAEQYF	TGTGCCAGTAGTATAGTAAGCGGGGGGTCGGCCGAGCAGTACTTC
14	TRBD1	TRBV7-9	TRBJ1-2	few	CASSLGGQNYGYTF	TGTGCCAGCAGCTTAGGGGGACAGAACTATGGCTACACCTTC
16	TRBD1	TRBV7-9	TRBJ1-1	.	CSSSLGRTGVNTEAFF	TGTTCCAGCAGCTTAGGCCGGACAGGGGTGAACACTGAAGCTTTCTTT
16	TRBD2	TRBV5-1	TRBJ2-3	once	CASSRTSGGYTDTQYF	TGCGCCAGCAGTAGGACTAGCGGGGGATACACAGATACGCAGTATTTT
13	.	TRBV11-2	TRBJ1-2	.	CASSERVDYGYTF	TGTGCCAGCAGCGAGAGGGTGGACTATGGCTACACCTTC
13	TRBD1	TRBV6-1	TRBJ2-1	.	CASSDRDSNEQFF	TGTGCCAGCTCCGACCGGGACAGCAATGAGCAGTTCTTC
13	.	TRBV10-2	TRBJ2-5	.	CASSDRRLGTQYF	TGCGCCAGCAGTGATCGGAGATTGGGGACCCAGTACTTC
15	.	TRBV19	TRBJ1-1	.	CASSIGSRGVTEAFF	TGTGCCAGTAGTATAGGCTCCAGGGGAGTCACTGAAGCTTTCTTT
18	TRBD1	TRBV28	TRBJ1-3	.	CASISLDRGWGTGNTIYF	TGTGCCAGCATCTCCCTGGACAGGGGATGGGGTACTGGAAACACCATATATTTT
16	TRBD2	TRBV6-6	TRBJ2-2	once	CASRPGLAGGTGELFF	TGTGCCAGCAGGCCGGGACTAGCGGGGGGCACCGGGGAGCTGTTTTTT
15	.	TRBV25-1	TRBJ1-1	.	CASRSQGLGNTEAFF	TGTGCCAGCAGATCTCAGGGGCTAGGGAACACTGAAGCTTTCTTT
14	.	TRBV5-4	TRBJ2-7	.	CASSPGQGSYEQYF	TGTGCCAGCAGCCCGGGGCAGGGGAGCTACGAGCAGTACTTC
13	.	TRBV6-5	TRBJ2-3	.	CASKEAGTDTQYF	TGTGCCAGCAAGGAGGCGGGCACAGATACGCAGTATTTT
20	.	TRBV5-1	TRBJ1-3	.	CASSLRPQPWEGSSGNTIYF	TGCGCCAGCAGCCTTCGTCCCCAACCTTGGGAGGGGAGCTCTGGAAACACCATATATTTT
13	.	TRBV7-3	TRBJ2-5	.	CASSLREGETQYF	TGTGCCAGCAGCTTAAGAGAGGGAGAGACCCAGTACTTC
13	TRBD1	TRBV15	TRBJ1-2	.	CATSRGDRVSYTF	TGTGCCACCAGCAGAGGGGACAGGGTGAGCTACACCTTC
13	.	TRBV6-5	TRBJ1-2	few	CASSETGLYGYTF	TGTGCCAGCAGCGAGACAGGCCTCTATGGCTACACCTTC
15	TRBD2	TRBV11-2	TRBJ2-5	.	CASSYPSGGPETQYF	TGTGCCAGCAGCTACCCTAGCGGGGGGCCAGAGACCCAGTACTTC
15	.	TRBV6-6	TRBJ1-2	.	CASSYFEEKAGGYTF	TGTGCCAGCAGTTATTTTGAGGAAAAGGCGGGGGGCTACACCTTC
16	.	TRBV11-2	TRBJ1-4	.	CASSLGGGTANEKLFF	TGTGCCAGCAGCTTAGGTGGGGGGACGGCTAATGAAAAACTGTTTTTT
17	TRBD1	TRBV4-1	TRBJ2-7	.	CASSQEGRTGSSYEQYF	TGCGCCAGCAGCCAAGAGGGGCGGACAGGGAGCTCCTACGAGCAGTACTTC
14	TRBD1	TRBV9	TRBJ2-2	.	CASTGQGDTGELFF	TGTGCCAGCACCGGACAGGGGGACACCGGGGAGCTGTTTTTT
15	.	TRBV9	TRBJ2-7	.	CASSVGDTGGYEQYF	TGTGCCAGCAGCGTAGGGGACACGGGAGGCTACGAGCAGTACTTC
14	.	TRBV7-2	TRBJ2-1	.	CASSLVTGKDEQFF	TGTGCCAGCAGCTTAGTAACAGGGAAAGATGAGCAGTTCTTC